Listed below are T cell receptor beta chains from one sample, sequenced in a study of shared clonotypes between healthy human individuals. The method was immunoSEQ multiplex PCR; TCRdb's version includes in-frame clones alone and lacks a portion of them. The sample lists 2,500,000 or so clones, roughly 93% occurring once. The material sequenced was naive CD4+ T cells from PBMCs. The source of these receptors is a man aged 18 to 35 in good health. Some clones in this sample may be carry-over from other donors' samples. The CDR3 runs from the conserved cysteine through the conserved F or W. A D gene is named only where the DNA matches it firmly. Clone size is stated in some rows and not others, as once, few, many or a class when expanded.

v_gene,len,d_gene,j_gene,abundance,CDR3aa,CDR3nt
TRBV6-1,14,NA,TRBJ2-7,NA,CATRGGTVTYEQYF,TGTGCCACTCGAGGTGGGACGGTGACCTACGAGCAGTACTTC
TRBV28,11,NA,TRBJ2-1,NA,CASRGNNEQFF,TGTGCCAGCCGGGGGAACAATGAGCAGTTCTTC
TRBV10-2,16,TRBD2,TRBJ2-3,NA,CASKGLAGNLTDTQYF,TGCGCCAGCAAGGGACTAGCGGGTAACTTAACAGATACGCAGTATTTT
TRBV7-3,14,NA,TRBJ2-7,NA,CASSLTFAAQEQYF,TGTGCCAGCAGCTTAACGTTCGCGGCCCAAGAGCAGTACTTC
TRBV7-9,13,NA,TRBJ2-5,NA,CASSRQIQETQYF,TGTGCCAGCAGCCGACAGATACAAGAGACCCAGTACTTC
TRBV27,14,TRBD2,TRBJ2-7,NA,CASSGLAEPYEQYF,TGTGCCAGCAGTGGACTAGCGGAACCGTACGAGCAGTACTTC
TRBV7-9,16,TRBD1,TRBJ2-3,NA,CASRPIQGKGTDTQYF,TGTGCCAGCAGACCAATACAGGGGAAGGGCACAGATACGCAGTATTTT
TRBV5-1,17,TRBD1,TRBJ2-2,NA,CASSSRDSHQSTGELFF,TGCGCCAGCAGCTCCCGGGACAGTCACCAGAGCACCGGGGAGCTGTTTTTT
TRBV18,18,TRBD2,TRBJ2-2,once,CASSPKSGKGEGAGELFF,TGTGCCAGCTCACCAAAAAGCGGGAAAGGTGAAGGGGCCGGGGAGCTGTTTTTT
TRBV10-2,13,NA,TRBJ1-1,NA,CASSESGATPAFF,TGCGCCAGCAGTGAGTCTGGAGCCACCCCGGCTTTCTTT
TRBV28,13,NA,TRBJ2-1,NA,CASSPPSGNEQFF,TGTGCCAGCAGTCCCCCATCGGGCAATGAGCAGTTCTTC
TRBV6-5,16,NA,TRBJ1-1,NA,CASSSTGRARDTEAFF,TGTGCCAGCAGTTCGACCGGACGGGCCAGGGACACTGAAGCTTTCTTT
TRBV28,15,NA,TRBJ2-7,NA,CASSTTTPGPGEQYF,TGTGCCAGCAGCACAACTACACCAGGGCCGGGTGAGCAGTACTTC
TRBV7-3,13,NA,TRBJ1-1,NA,CASSPMGSGTAFF,TGTGCCAGCAGCCCCATGGGTTCAGGGACAGCTTTCTTT
TRBV15,14,NA,TRBJ1-2,NA,CATSRDFSNYGYTF,TGTGCCACCAGCAGAGATTTCTCTAACTATGGCTACACCTTC
TRBV5-4,14,NA,TRBJ2-7,NA,CASSSRTPPYEQYF,TGTGCCAGCAGCTCCCGGACACCGCCCTACGAGCAGTACTTC
TRBV5-1,13,NA,TRBJ2-5,NA,CASSAAVQETQYF,TGCGCCAGCAGCGCGGCAGTGCAAGAGACCCAGTACTTC